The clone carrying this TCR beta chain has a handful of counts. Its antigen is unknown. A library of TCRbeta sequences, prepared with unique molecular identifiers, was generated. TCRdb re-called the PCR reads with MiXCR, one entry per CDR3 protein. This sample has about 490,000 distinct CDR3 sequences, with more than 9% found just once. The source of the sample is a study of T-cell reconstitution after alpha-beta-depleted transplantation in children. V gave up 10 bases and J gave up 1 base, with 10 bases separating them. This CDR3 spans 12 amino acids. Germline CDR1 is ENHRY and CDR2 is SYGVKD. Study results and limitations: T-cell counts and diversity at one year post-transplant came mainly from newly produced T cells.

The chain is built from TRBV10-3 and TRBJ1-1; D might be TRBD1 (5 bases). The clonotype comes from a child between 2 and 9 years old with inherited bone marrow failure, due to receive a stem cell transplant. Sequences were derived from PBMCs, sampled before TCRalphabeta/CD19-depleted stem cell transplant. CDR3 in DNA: TGTGCCACGGGGGGGAAGAACACTGAAGCTTTCTTT. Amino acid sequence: CATGGKNTEAFF.